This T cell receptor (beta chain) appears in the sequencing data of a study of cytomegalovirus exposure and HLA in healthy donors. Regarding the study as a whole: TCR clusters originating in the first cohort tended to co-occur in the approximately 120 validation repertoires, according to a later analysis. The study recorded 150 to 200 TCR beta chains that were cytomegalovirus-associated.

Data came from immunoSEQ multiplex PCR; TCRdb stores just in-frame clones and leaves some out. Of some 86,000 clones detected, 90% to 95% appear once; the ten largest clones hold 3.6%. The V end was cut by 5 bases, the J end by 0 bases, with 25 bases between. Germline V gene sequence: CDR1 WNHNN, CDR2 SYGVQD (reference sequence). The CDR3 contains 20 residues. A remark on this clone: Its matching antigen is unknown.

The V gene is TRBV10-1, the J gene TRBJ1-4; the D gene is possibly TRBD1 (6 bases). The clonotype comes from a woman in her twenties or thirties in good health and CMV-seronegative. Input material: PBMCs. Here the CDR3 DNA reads TGCGCCAGCAGTTCACCCCGGTCGGACAGAAAGTTTGCAACTAATGAAAAACTGTTTTTT. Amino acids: CASSSPRSDRKFATNEKLFF.